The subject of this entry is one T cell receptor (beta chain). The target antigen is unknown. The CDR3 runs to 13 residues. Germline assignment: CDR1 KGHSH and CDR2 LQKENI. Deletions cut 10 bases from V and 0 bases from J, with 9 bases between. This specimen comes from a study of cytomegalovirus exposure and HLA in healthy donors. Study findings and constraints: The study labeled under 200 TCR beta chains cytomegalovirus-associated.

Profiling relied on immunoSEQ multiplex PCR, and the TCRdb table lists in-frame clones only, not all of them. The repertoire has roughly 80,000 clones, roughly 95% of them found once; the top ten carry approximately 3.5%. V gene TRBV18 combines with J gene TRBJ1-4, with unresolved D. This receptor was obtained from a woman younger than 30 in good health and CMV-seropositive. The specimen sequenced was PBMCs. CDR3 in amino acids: CATTAATNEKLFF. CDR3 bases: TGTGCCACCACAGCGGCAACTAATGAAAAACTGTTTTTT. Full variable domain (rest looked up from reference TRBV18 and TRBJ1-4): NAGVMQNPRHLVRRRGQEARLRCSPMKGHSHVYWYRQLPEEGLKFMVYLQKENIIDESGMPKERFSAEFPKEGPSILRIQQVVRGDSAAYFCATTAATNEKLFFGSGTQLSVL.